The source of this T cell receptor beta chain is a study of Ad26.COV2.S vaccination and SARS-CoV-2 variants. Comment on this clone: Its antigen is currently unknown. The identical CDR3 is also encoded by other nucleotide sequences in the sample.

Treatment reported: some 19 received Ad26.COV2.S at low or high dose, single or two shots; a few received placebo; per-sample allocation not given. Sampling happened 63 days after the first vaccine or placebo injection. Clones were sequenced by immunoSEQ multiplex PCR, and TCRdb holds only the in-frame ones, with some missing. The sample lists fewer than 500,000 clones, roughly 87% occurring once. The study's findings and limits: It was found that vaccine and placebo recipients had similar non-spike TCR breadth. Higher spike-specific TCR breadth was found in vaccine recipients than in placebo recipients.

CDR1 and CDR2 from the germline V gene are SGHTA and FQGTGA. Trimming cost V 5 bases and J 1 base, with 10 bases left between them. There are 14 residues in the CDR3. The sequence derives from a person between 18 and 60 years old who received the Ad26.COV2.S COVID-19 vaccine or a placebo. The starting material was peripheral blood, obtained in a trial of Ad26.COV2.S vaccine versus placebo. The V call is TRBV7-3, the J call TRBJ2-3; possible D gene TRBD1, 5 bases. CDR3 protein: CASSLIGGTDTQYF. In nucleotides, the CDR3 is TGTGCCAGCAGCCTAATAGGGGGCACAGATACGCAGTATTTT.